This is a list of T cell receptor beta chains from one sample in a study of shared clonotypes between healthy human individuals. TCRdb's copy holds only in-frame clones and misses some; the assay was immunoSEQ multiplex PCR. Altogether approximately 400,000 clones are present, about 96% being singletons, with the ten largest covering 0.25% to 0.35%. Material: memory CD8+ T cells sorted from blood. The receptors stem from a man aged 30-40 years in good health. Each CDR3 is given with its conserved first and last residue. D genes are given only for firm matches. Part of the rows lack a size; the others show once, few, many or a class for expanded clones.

CDR3aa: CASSLLWGSNQPQHF; CDR3nt: TGTGCCAGCAGTTTATTGTGGGGGAGCAATCAGCCCCAGCATTTT; v_gene: TRBV28; abundance: -; d_gene: -; j_gene: TRBJ1-5
CDR3aa: CASSQGGQGLLYGYTF; CDR3nt: TGTGCCAGCAGCCAAGGAGGACAGGGACTCCTCTATGGCTACACCTTC; v_gene: TRBV4-2; abundance: -; d_gene: TRBD1; j_gene: TRBJ1-2
CDR3aa: CSVRRGDEQFF; CDR3nt: TGCAGCGTTCGGAGGGGGGATGAGCAGTTCTTC; v_gene: TRBV29-1; abundance: once; d_gene: -; j_gene: TRBJ2-1
CDR3aa: CASSITLTDYEQYF; CDR3nt: TGTGCCAGTAGTATTACCCTAACCGACTACGAGCAGTACTTC; v_gene: TRBV19; abundance: -; d_gene: -; j_gene: TRBJ2-7
CDR3aa: CASSFRGMNTEAFF; CDR3nt: TGCGCCAGCAGCTTCAGGGGCATGAACACTGAAGCTTTCTTT; v_gene: TRBV5-1; abundance: -; d_gene: -; j_gene: TRBJ1-1
CDR3aa: CASSLVSGGGRTQYF; CDR3nt: TGTGCCAGCAGCTTAGTGTCTGGCGGGGGCAGGACGCAGTATTTT; v_gene: TRBV7-9; abundance: -; d_gene: -; j_gene: TRBJ2-3
CDR3aa: CASSLRTGILYNQPQHF; CDR3nt: TGTGCCAGCAGTTTAAGGACAGGTATCCTTTACAATCAGCCCCAGCATTTT; v_gene: TRBV28; abundance: -; d_gene: TRBD1; j_gene: TRBJ1-5
CDR3aa: CASSANLAGAGELFF; CDR3nt: TGTGCCAGCAGCGCCAACCTAGCGGGAGCCGGGGAGCTGTTTTTT; v_gene: TRBV5-4; abundance: -; d_gene: TRBD2; j_gene: TRBJ2-2
CDR3aa: CASSWDRTSGYEQYF; CDR3nt: TGTGCCAGCAGCTGGGATAGGACTAGCGGGTACGAGCAGTACTTC; v_gene: TRBV5-6; abundance: -; d_gene: TRBD2; j_gene: TRBJ2-7
CDR3aa: CASRTSAYEQYF; CDR3nt: TGTGCCAGCCGGACTAGCGCCTACGAGCAGTACTTC; v_gene: TRBV28; abundance: -; d_gene: TRBD2; j_gene: TRBJ2-7
CDR3aa: CASTWGGNTEAFF; CDR3nt: TGTGCCAGCACTTGGGGGGGGAACACTGAAGCTTTCTTT; v_gene: TRBV28; abundance: -; d_gene: -; j_gene: TRBJ1-1